Listed below are T cell receptor beta chains from one sample, sequenced in a study of beta chain features in type 1 diabetes. Clones were sequenced by immunoSEQ multiplex PCR, and TCRdb holds only the in-frame ones, with some missing. Of 90,000 to 110,000 clones listed, approximately 37% are singletons. The source material was stem cell memory CD4+ T cells from blood. The receptors originated from a woman between 18 and 29 years old in good health. Both conserved end residues are part of each CDR3. D genes are given only for firm matches. Not every row has a clone size; where given, it reads once, few, many or a size class.

v_call: TRBV11-2
clone_size: NA
d_call: NA
cdr3_aa: CASSLQPSGRNEQFF

v_call: TRBV6-1
clone_size: NA
d_call: TRBD2
cdr3_aa: CASRVPAGVSYEQYF

v_call: TRBV18
clone_size: few
d_call: TRBD1
cdr3_aa: CASSPGTGHTGELFF

v_call: TRBV7-9
clone_size: few
d_call: TRBD2
cdr3_aa: CASSLEGSGKSEQYF

v_call: TRBV5-4
clone_size: NA
d_call: NA
cdr3_aa: CASSLFGGFGEAFF

v_call: TRBV30
clone_size: few
d_call: NA
cdr3_aa: CAWSKFGLTANTEAFF

v_call: TRBV28
clone_size: NA
d_call: NA
cdr3_aa: CASSGESAFGFTF

v_call: TRBV7-2
clone_size: NA
d_call: NA
cdr3_aa: CASILTPQPSYEQYF

v_call: TRBV18
clone_size: NA
d_call: NA
cdr3_aa: CASSPGTNTGELFF

v_call: TRBV5-1
clone_size: NA
d_call: NA
cdr3_aa: CASRTTSSTDTQYF

v_call: TRBV27
clone_size: NA
d_call: NA
cdr3_aa: CASRLRGVNTEAFF

v_call: TRBV29-1
clone_size: few
d_call: TRBD1
cdr3_aa: CSVQLGQGLNTEAFF

v_call: TRBV30
clone_size: once
d_call: NA
cdr3_aa: CAWKYRSSYNEQFF

v_call: TRBV6-5
clone_size: few
d_call: NA
cdr3_aa: CASSFRLVGAGELFF

v_call: TRBV2
clone_size: NA
d_call: NA
cdr3_aa: CASRLPGLPLGNTEAFF

v_call: TRBV29-1
clone_size: few
d_call: TRBD1
cdr3_aa: CSVAPGTGHEQYF

v_call: TRBV11-2
clone_size: NA
d_call: TRBD1
cdr3_aa: CASSLSLRTGVDEQFF

v_call: TRBV7-9
clone_size: NA
d_call: NA
cdr3_aa: CASSSQGFAYTF

v_call: TRBV7-8
clone_size: few
d_call: TRBD2
cdr3_aa: CASSRLAGYNEQFF

v_call: TRBV6-6
clone_size: NA
d_call: TRBD1
cdr3_aa: CASKPLRGNTGHEQYF

v_call: TRBV28
clone_size: NA
d_call: NA
cdr3_aa: CASRPWVDGDTQYF

v_call: TRBV28
clone_size: NA
d_call: TRBD1
cdr3_aa: CASSLPPDRGRLGANVLTF

v_call: TRBV19
clone_size: few
d_call: TRBD2
cdr3_aa: CASTPGGIHNEQFF

v_call: TRBV4-1
clone_size: NA
d_call: TRBD1
cdr3_aa: CASSQPRDRSYNEQFF

v_call: TRBV25-1
clone_size: few
d_call: NA
cdr3_aa: CASSELERAGEDGYTF

v_call: TRBV18
clone_size: NA
d_call: NA
cdr3_aa: CASSPPGGFGEQYF

v_call: TRBV29-1
clone_size: NA
d_call: NA
cdr3_aa: CSVEMGRTEAFF

v_call: TRBV7-3
clone_size: NA
d_call: NA
cdr3_aa: CASSNAGGVGETQYF

v_call: TRBV5-1
clone_size: NA
d_call: TRBD1
cdr3_aa: CASSGQGYNEQFF

v_call: TRBV6-5
clone_size: NA
d_call: NA
cdr3_aa: CASSYSGSSTIYF

v_call: TRBV4-3
clone_size: NA
d_call: TRBD2
cdr3_aa: CASSQDTSGSRYEQYF

v_call: TRBV5-1
clone_size: NA
d_call: NA
cdr3_aa: CASSHSRETQYF

v_call: TRBV4-1
clone_size: few
d_call: NA
cdr3_aa: CASSRERRWTDTQYF

v_call: TRBV29-1
clone_size: few
d_call: TRBD1
cdr3_aa: CSVPPGQASYNEQFF

v_call: TRBV5-1
clone_size: NA
d_call: TRBD2
cdr3_aa: CASSLGVGGVTHEQYF

v_call: TRBV27
clone_size: few
d_call: NA
cdr3_aa: CASSFLTAGEQYF

v_call: TRBV5-4
clone_size: NA
d_call: TRBD1
cdr3_aa: CASSPAGTASSYEQYF

v_call: TRBV5-1
clone_size: few
d_call: NA
cdr3_aa: CASSSTGTSNYEQYF

v_call: TRBV7-2
clone_size: NA
d_call: NA
cdr3_aa: CASSQLRAHEQFF

v_call: TRBV29-1
clone_size: NA
d_call: NA
cdr3_aa: CSVIDNENTIYF

v_call: TRBV5-6
clone_size: NA
d_call: TRBD1
cdr3_aa: CASRMTGVILPDTQYF

v_call: TRBV5-6
clone_size: few
d_call: TRBD1
cdr3_aa: CASSDRGVYNEQFF

v_call: TRBV7-2
clone_size: few
d_call: TRBD2
cdr3_aa: CASSPYSGRVSYEQYF

v_call: TRBV20-1
clone_size: few
d_call: TRBD1
cdr3_aa: CSRTGVETQYF

v_call: TRBV10-3
clone_size: few
d_call: TRBD2
cdr3_aa: CAIRGSGSTDTQYF

v_call: TRBV7-9
clone_size: NA
d_call: TRBD1
cdr3_aa: CASSQVGQGAYEQYF

v_call: TRBV28
clone_size: NA
d_call: NA
cdr3_aa: CASSSPDRTYEQYF

v_call: TRBV30
clone_size: NA
d_call: TRBD2
cdr3_aa: CACSPTSGRVTGELFF

v_call: TRBV5-6
clone_size: NA
d_call: TRBD2
cdr3_aa: CASSPGLAGVRETQYF

v_call: TRBV5-5
clone_size: NA
d_call: NA
cdr3_aa: CASSLIRAFF